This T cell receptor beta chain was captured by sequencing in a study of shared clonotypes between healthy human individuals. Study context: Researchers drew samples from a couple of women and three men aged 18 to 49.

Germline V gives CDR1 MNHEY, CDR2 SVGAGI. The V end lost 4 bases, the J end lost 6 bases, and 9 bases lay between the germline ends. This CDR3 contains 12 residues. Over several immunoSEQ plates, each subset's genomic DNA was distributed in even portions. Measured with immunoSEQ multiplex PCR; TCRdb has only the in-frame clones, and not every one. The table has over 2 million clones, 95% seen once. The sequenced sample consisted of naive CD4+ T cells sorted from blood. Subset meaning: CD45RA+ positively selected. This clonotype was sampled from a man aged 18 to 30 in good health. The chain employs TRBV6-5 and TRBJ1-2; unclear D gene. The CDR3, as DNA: TGTGCCAGCAGTTCTCTGGGGAATGGCTACACCTTC. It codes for CASSSLGNGYTF.